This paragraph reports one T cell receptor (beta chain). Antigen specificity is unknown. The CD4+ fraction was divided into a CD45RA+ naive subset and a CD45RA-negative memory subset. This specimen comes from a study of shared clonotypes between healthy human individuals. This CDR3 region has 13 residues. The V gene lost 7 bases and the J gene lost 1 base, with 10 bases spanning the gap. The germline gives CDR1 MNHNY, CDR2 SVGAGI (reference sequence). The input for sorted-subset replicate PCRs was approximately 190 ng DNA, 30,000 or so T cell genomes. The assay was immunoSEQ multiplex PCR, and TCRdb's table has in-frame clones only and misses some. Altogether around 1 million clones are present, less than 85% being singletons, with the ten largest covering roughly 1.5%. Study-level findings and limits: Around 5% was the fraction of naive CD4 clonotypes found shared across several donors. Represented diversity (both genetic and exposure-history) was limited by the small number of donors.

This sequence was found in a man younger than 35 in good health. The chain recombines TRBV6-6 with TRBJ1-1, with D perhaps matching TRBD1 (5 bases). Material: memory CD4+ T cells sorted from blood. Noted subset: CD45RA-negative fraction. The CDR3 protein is CASTMTANTEAFF. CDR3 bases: TGTGCCAGCACCATGACAGCGAACACTGAAGCTTTCTTT.